The 7 T cell receptor beta chains in this list originate from one sample, sequenced in a study of T cell repertoires in cytomegalovirus infection. These TCRs are of unknown antigen specificity. TCRdb re-derived calls from the reads in MiXCR, one entry per CDR3 protein. The table lists about 400,000 distinct CDR3 sequences, about a third of them singletons. Sample: cultured PBMCs, taken from culture after CMV antigen stimulation. Receptor source: a human donor in good health (CMV status not recorded). Some clones in this sample may be carry-over from other donors' samples.

This clonotype was seen a few times. The chain recombines TRBV28 with TRBJ2-7, with D tentatively TRBD1 or TRBD2 (5 bases each). V lost 8 bases, J lost 4 bases, and 15 bases lay in between. Per the germline V gene, CDR1 is MDHEN and CDR2 is SYDVKM. The CDR3 loop spans 13 amino acids. DNA of the CDR3: TGTGCCAGCTGTCGGGGCCGTGTATACGAGCAGTACTTC. Its protein product is CASCRGRVYEQYF.

This clonotype showed up just a few times. CDR3 nucleotides: TGTGCCAGCAGCCCAACTAGCGGGGCGAGCTCCTACGAGCAGTACGTC. Amino acids: CASSPTSGASSYEQYV. V and J are TRBV7-2 and TRBJ2-7, with 10 bases fitting TRBD2. The CDR3 totals 16 residues. The germline CDR1 and CDR2 sequences are SGHTA and FQGNSA. After removal of 5 bases from V and 0 bases from J, the junction contained 7 bases not matched to a gene.

The chain has TRBV7-2 and TRBJ2-1; D is possibly TRBD1 (6 bases). Trimming took 2 bases from V and 10 from J, leaving 9 bases between them. This CDR3 is built from 12 residues. Germline CDR1 and CDR2: SGHTA and FQGNSA. The CDR3 reads CASSLTGREQFF. The CDR3 DNA reads as TGTGCCAGCAGCTTAACAGGGCGCGAGCAGTTCTTC. Using reference TRBV7-2 and TRBJ2-1 for the parts outside the CDR3, the full variable domain is GAGVSQSPSNKVTEKGKDVELRCDPISGHTALYWYRQSLGQGLEFLIYFQGNSAPDKSGLPSDRFSAERTGGSVSTLTIQRTQQEDSAVYLCASSLTGREQFFGPGTRLTVL.

This chain joins TRBV7-9 and TRBJ2-3; 7 bases are a match to TRBD2. The J segment lost 5 bases and the V segment lost 5 bases, leaving 7 bases of the junction unmatched. CDR1 is SEHNR and CDR2 is FQNEAQ in the germline V gene (reference sequence). The CDR3 has 14 amino acids. The CDR3 region is CASSLTGTKDTQYF. CDR3 DNA: TGTGCCAGCAGCCTAACCGGGACTAAAGATACGCAGTATTTT.

The J gene is TRBJ2-4, the V gene TRBV20-1, with 10 nucleotides matching TRBD2. Germline values: CDR1 DFQATT, CDR2 SNEGSKA (reference sequence). Unmatched junction bases numbered 8, after V lost 0 bases and J lost 9 bases. This CDR3 is built from 15 residues. This CDR3 is CSARDRPSGRIIQYF. The DNA of the CDR3 is TGCAGTGCTAGAGATCGTCCTAGCGGGAGAATCATTCAGTACTTC.

This clonotype was found a few times. This chain connects TRBV7-2 to TRBJ2-1; either TRBD1 or TRBD2 may fit D (5 bases each). V was shortened by 1 base and J by 4 bases, with 14 bases between the two germline ends. Germline V gene data show CDR1 as SGHTA and CDR2 as FQGNSA. CDR3 length: 16 amino acids. The CDR3 is CASSLEGPGPYNEQFF. The DNA of the CDR3 is TGTGCCAGCAGCTTAGAGGGACCTGGCCCATACAATGAGCAGTTCTTC.

This sequence joins TRBV7-4 and TRBJ1-2; D gene unclear. The V gene's germline CDR1 is SGHVT and CDR2 SQSDAQ. The CDR3 covers 16 residues. V gave up 5 bases and J gave up 2 bases, with 18 bases separating them. The CDR3 DNA reads TGTGCCAGCAGCCCGGGTTTTGGGTTGGGGAACTATGGCTACACCTTC. Translated, it gives CASSPGFGLGNYGYTF.